These 20 T cell receptor beta chains were sequenced from one sample in a study of cytomegalovirus exposure and HLA in healthy donors. The PCR used 60 Vbeta and 13 Jbeta primers. Using immunoSEQ multiplex PCR, the repertoire was profiled, and TCRdb retains in-frame clones only, with some absent. The sample includes around 180,000 clones, about 85% of them seen just once. Sample: PBMCs. The receptors stem from a woman between 50 and 59 years old in good health and CMV-seronegative.

The V call is TRBV4-2, the J call TRBJ2-2; possibly TRBD1 for D (6 bases). The length of the CDR3 is 15 residues. Trimming took off 6 bases at V and 1 base at J, with 12 bases between the two ends. Looked up from germline, CDR1 is LGHNA and CDR2 is YNFKEQ. CDR3 bases: TGTGCCAGCAGTCGACTACAGGGGAACACCGGGGAGCTGTTTTTT. Protein: CASSRLQGNTGELFF.

The chain links TRBV4-3 to TRBJ1-1, with D perhaps matching TRBD1 (5 bases). The germline V gene encodes CDR1 LGHNA and CDR2 YSLEER. This CDR3 comprises 15 residues. Trimming left V 0 bases short and J 6 bases short, with 14 bases between. The CDR3 is CASSQDYGGSAEAFF. The CDR3 DNA reads TGCGCCAGCAGCCAAGATTACGGGGGAAGCGCTGAAGCTTTCTTT.

With regard to this clone: Other DNA sequences of this sample code for an identical CDR3. The chain uses TRBV18 and TRBJ1-1, with D uncertain. Germline loops: CDR1 KGHSH, CDR2 LQKENI. This CDR3 region has 13 residues. Trimming cost V 2 bases and J 1 base, with 5 bases left between them. The CDR3 nucleotides are TGTGCCAGCTCACCAGGCCGGAACACTGAAGCTTTCTTT. Amino acids: CASSPGRNTEAFF.

This clone showed up just once. CDR3 sequence: CASSQDLGTGYEQYF. The CDR3 nucleotides are TGCGCCAGCAGCCAAGATTTAGGGACAGGGTACGAGCAGTACTTC. The V gene is TRBV4-3, the J gene TRBJ2-7; 9 bases agree with TRBD1. CDR1 is LGHNA and CDR2 is YSLEER in the germline V gene. The CDR3 covers 15 residues. Germline trimming cut 0 bases from V and 4 bases from J; bases unmatched to any gene: 4.

The genes are TRBV11-3 and TRBJ2-7; 8 bases agree with TRBD2. Germline-derived CDR1 and CDR2 are SGHNT and YENEEA. The CDR3 is made up of 14 amino acids. J gave up 6 bases and V 4 bases, and 8 bases lay outside the gene matches. The DNA for the CDR3 is TGTGCCAGCAGCTCCGGGGGGGGGTCTATCGAGCAGTACTTC. Translated, it gives CASSSGGGSIEQYF.

This sequence joins TRBV6-6 and TRBJ1-6, with D possibly matching TRBD1 (6 bases). Between the trimmed V and J ends, which lost 2 bases and 10 bases, there was a span of 12 bases. This CDR3 has 14 amino acids. The germline V gene has CDR1 MNHNY and CDR2 SVGAGI (reference sequence). The CDR3 region has the DNA TGTGCCAGCAGTTACAACGGGGGGCGATCACCCCTCCACTTT. Encoded protein: CASSYNGGRSPLHF.

This chain links TRBV7-2 with TRBJ1-1; TRBD1 matches at 8 bases. From germline, CDR1 is SGHTA and CDR2 FQGNSA. V lost 7 bases to trimming and J lost 0 bases; unmatched junction nucleotides: 4. The CDR3 runs to 14 residues. CDR3 DNA sequence: TGTGCCAGCATAAGACAGGGGATGAACACTGAAGCTTTCTTT. This gives the protein CASIRQGMNTEAFF.

J is TRBJ2-7 and V is TRBV19, with D perhaps matching TRBD2 (6 bases). The CDR3 has 11 residues. Germline V lookup: CDR1 LNHDA, CDR2 SQIVND (reference sequence). Trimming left V 7 bases short and J 7 bases short, with 11 bases between. The CDR3 bases are TGTGCCAGTACACGGGGGACTGAGCAGTACTTC. Its protein is CASTRGTEQYF.

J is TRBJ2-5 and V is TRBV5-1; possible D gene TRBD2, 6 bases. The CDR3 is made up of 14 amino acids. The ends were cut back, 4 bases at V and 0 bases at J, with 10 bases in the middle. The germline V gene has CDR1 SGHRS and CDR2 YFSETQ. CDR3 DNA sequence: TGCGCCAGCAGCGGCGGACTATACCAAGAGACCCAGTACTTC. It yields the protein CASSGGLYQETQYF.

This chain joins TRBV7-9 and TRBJ1-5; 8 nucleotides line up with TRBD1. The junction had 6 bases not matched to a gene; V was cut back by 4 bases and J by 4 bases. CDR1 and CDR2 (germline): SEHNR, FQNEAQ (reference sequence). The CDR3 length is 15 residues. The CDR3 nucleotides read TGTGCCAGCAGCTCCCCGGGACAGGCTAATCAGCCCCAGCATTTT. Translation: CASSSPGQANQPQHF.

The chain links TRBV7-2 to TRBJ2-7, with D tentatively TRBD2 (6 bases). Trimming took 5 bases from V and 6 from J, leaving 14 bases between them. From germline, CDR1 is SGHTA and CDR2 FQGNSA. CDR3 length: 13 residues. The CDR3, as DNA: TGTGCCAGCAGCCGGGACTTGGCCGGCGAGCAGTACTTC. Protein sequence: CASSRDLAGEQYF.

This clone was seen only once. The chain couples TRBV4-2 to TRBJ1-2; TRBD1 aligns across 9 bases. The J segment lost 8 bases and the V segment lost 0 bases, leaving 1 base of the junction unmatched. Looked up from germline, CDR1 is LGHNA and CDR2 is YNFKEQ. CDR3 length: 13 amino acids. This CDR3 reads CASSQEGQGGYTF. CDR3 bases: TGTGCCAGCAGCCAAGAGGGACAGGGAGGCTACACCTTC.

The chain joins TRBV5-1 to TRBJ2-3; weak D call: TRBD1 (6 bases). CDR1 and CDR2 (germline): SGHRS, YFSETQ. The CDR3 is made up of 16 amino acids. The V and J ends lost 5 bases and 0 bases respectively, with 16 bases between them. Written as DNA, the CDR3 is TGCGCCAGCAGTTATGGGACACATACTAGCACAGATACGCAGTATTTT. Its protein is CASSYGTHTSTDTQYF.

The chain is built from TRBV27 and TRBJ1-2, with 7 bases fitting TRBD1. Germline trimming cut 8 bases from V and 3 bases from J; bases unmatched to any gene: 3. The germline gives CDR1 MNHEY, CDR2 SMNVEV (reference sequence). This CDR3 is 12 amino acids long. The CDR3 sequence is CASRQGHYGYTF. The CDR3, as DNA: TGTGCCAGCCGACAGGGCCACTATGGCTACACCTTC.

V is TRBV5-6 and J is TRBJ2-3, with 7 positions matching TRBD2. This CDR3 has 15 residues. The germline V gene encodes CDR1 SGHDT and CDR2 YYEEEE. V lost 2 bases, J lost 5 bases, and 8 bases stayed unmatched. CDR3: CASSFGGGTGDTQYF. CDR3 nucleotides: TGTGCCAGCAGCTTTGGGGGGGGGACGGGAGATACGCAGTATTTT.

Of note for this clone: Different DNA sequences within this sample yield the same CDR3. The gene calls are TRBV5-1 and TRBJ2-7, with D hard to call. CDR3 length equals 13 residues. V shed 5 bases and J shed 4 bases, with 13 bases lying between them. Looked up from germline, CDR1 is SGHRS and CDR2 is YFSETQ. The CDR3 bases are TGCGCCAGCAGTTCCTTACTACTATACGAGCAGTACTTC. It translates to CASSSLLLYEQYF.

Concerning this clone: One end of the junction varies from germline; a read error may be responsible. V is TRBV2 and J is TRBJ1-1; D may be TRBD1 (6 bases). Germline V gene sequence: CDR1 SNHLY, CDR2 FYNNEI. The CDR3 covers 13 residues. The CDR3 sequence is CASREGGSPGAFF. DNA of the CDR3: TGTGCCAGCAGGGAAGGGGGTTCACCGGGGGCTTTCTTT.

V and J are TRBV11-1 and TRBJ1-2; D unresolved. The CDR3 length is 13 residues. Germline CDR1 and CDR2: SGHAT and FQDESV (reference sequence). V was shortened by 5 bases and J by 3 bases, with 10 bases between the two germline ends. The CDR3 DNA sequence: TGTGCCAGCAGCCCCCACGGGGACTATGGCTACACCTTC. Protein sequence: CASSPHGDYGYTF.

The gene calls are TRBV7-6 and TRBJ1-1; D is perhaps TRBD1 (6 bases). V dropped 3 bases and J dropped 0 bases, with 20 bases sitting between them. Germline CDR1 is SGHVS and CDR2 is FNYEAQ. The CDR3 totals 18 residues. The CDR3 reads CASSFSAGGPVMNTEAFF. CDR3 sequence (DNA): TGTGCCAGCAGCTTCTCGGCGGGGGGGCCAGTCATGAACACTGAAGCTTTCTTT.

This sequence joins TRBV4-1 and TRBJ2-1, with 7 bases matching TRBD2. Germline CDR1 reads MGHRA; CDR2 reads YSYEKL. This CDR3 spans 15 amino acids. V dropped 1 base and J dropped 7; count of bases not matched to a gene: 7. The CDR3 sequence: CASSQGGGITNEQFF. As DNA, the CDR3 is TGCGCCAGCAGCCAAGGGGGAGGGATTACAAATGAGCAGTTCTTC.